Listed here are 21 T cell receptor beta chains from one sample, sequenced in a study of blood T cell repertoires in COVID-19 (TCRdb year 2020). Library preparation was by the immunoSEQ multiplex PCR assay. Imported from immuneACCESS, the table was reduced by TCRdb to in-frame sequences with V and J called. These copies leave out some clones; in studies compared against another copy, an unresolved V gene accounts for under half, and the cause of the remainder is not known. For this sample there are a few hundred thousand clones; roughly 86% appear just once. The ten largest clones take up approximately 2.2% of the sample. The sample was peripheral blood. The receptors shown here come from a woman aged 25 to 39 who had recovered from COVID-19.

This chain uses TRBV12-3 or TRBV12-4 with TRBJ1-2; D unclear. V was shortened by 3 bases and J by 2 bases, with 7 bases between the two germline ends. The CDR3 consists of 13 residues. The DNA for the CDR3 is TGTGCCAGCAGTTTTCAGGTGAACTATGGCTACACCTTC. As protein: CASSFQVNYGYTF.

The rearrangement links TRBV10-3 to TRBJ2-5; 12 bases are a match to TRBD1. V gave up 3 bases and J gave up 5 bases; unmatched junction bases: 4. Germline CDR1 reads ENHRY; CDR2 reads SYGVKD. The CDR3 totals 15 residues. Written as DNA, the CDR3 is TGTGCCATCAGTGAAGGGACAGGGGGCGGGGAGACCCAGTACTTC. It is translated as CAISEGTGGGETQYF.

The chain couples TRBV11-2 to TRBJ2-1; 8 nucleotides match TRBD1. Germline CDR1 is SGHAT and CDR2 is FQNNGV. The V gene end was trimmed by 5 bases and the J gene end by 6 bases; junction bases not matched to a gene: 9. The CDR3 extends over 15 amino acids. The CDR3 DNA reads as TGTGCCAGCAGCGTACGACAGGGGCCAACCAATGAGCAGTTCTTC. Its protein product is CASSVRQGPTNEQFF.

The chain recombines TRBV6-1 with TRBJ2-1; 11 nucleotides match TRBD2. CDR3 length equals 15 residues. Looked up from germline, CDR1 is MNHNS and CDR2 is SASEGT. J gave up 5 bases and V 3 bases, and 3 bases lay outside the gene matches. The chain's CDR3 is CASSEPGLADNEQFF. Here the CDR3 DNA reads TGTGCCAGCAGTGAGCCGGGACTAGCGGACAATGAGCAGTTCTTC.

This clone has only one observation. This chain links TRBV28 with TRBJ2-7; D possibly corresponds to TRBD2 (6 bases). V gave up 6 bases and J gave up 1 base, with 13 bases separating them. This CDR3 has 14 residues. CDR1 and CDR2 from the germline V gene are MDHEN and SYDVKM. The CDR3 coding sequence is TGTGCCAGCAGGGAGGCGGGATTGTCCTACGAGCAGTACTTC. Protein sequence: CASREAGLSYEQYF.

CDR3 sequence reads: CASSYRGDRVAGELFF. CDR3 DNA sequence: TGTGCCAGCAGTTACCGCGGGGACAGGGTGGCGGGGGAGCTGTTTTTT. V gene TRBV6-6 combines with J gene TRBJ2-2; 9 bases map to TRBD1. Germline CDR1 reads MNHNY; CDR2 reads SVGAGI (reference sequence). CDR3 size: 16 residues. After removal of 2 bases from V and 8 bases from J, the junction contained 9 bases not matched to a gene.

This clone showed up just a few times. The chain combines TRBV4-2 with TRBJ1-3, with TRBD1 identical over 7 bases. Germline V lookup: CDR1 LGHNA, CDR2 YNFKEQ. Unmatched junction bases numbered 6, after V lost 0 bases and J lost 4 bases. The CDR3 length is 16 residues. CDR3 DNA sequence: TGTGCCAGCAGCCAAGAACGGACAGGACGAGGAAACACCATATATTTT. Protein: CASSQERTGRGNTIYF.

V usage is TRBV10-3 and J usage is TRBJ2-3; 12 nucleotides match TRBD2. This CDR3 contains 16 residues. CDR1 ENHRY and CDR2 SYGVKD come from the germline V gene. Trimming at V came to 3 bases and at J to 5 bases, leaving 6 bases not matched to a gene. The chain's CDR3 is CAISDLAGGVIDTQYF. CDR3 coding DNA: TGTGCCATCAGTGATCTAGCGGGAGGGGTTATAGATACGCAGTATTTT.

The chain recombines TRBV9 with TRBJ2-7; 10 bases line up with TRBD2. CDR3 length equals 17 residues. The germline V gene has CDR1 SGDLS and CDR2 YYNGEE. Germline trimming cut 0 bases from V and 2 bases from J; bases unmatched to any gene: 8. CDR3 loop: CASSVGPLAGVPYEQYF. CDR3 in DNA: TGTGCCAGCAGCGTAGGTCCTCTAGCGGGAGTCCCCTACGAGCAGTACTTC.

This clone has only one observation. The V and J genes are TRBV1 and TRBJ1-2; the table's TRBD1 call for D was not verified on the DNA. TRBV1 is annotated as a pseudogene. This CDR3 has 17 amino acids. CDR3 bases: TGCACCAGCAGCCAAACCGAAAATCGACAGGGGCACTATGGCTACACCTTC. This encodes CTSSQTENRQGHYGYTF.

The rearrangement joins TRBV9 to TRBJ2-1, with 8 bases identical to TRBD1. The V gene's germline CDR1 is SGDLS and CDR2 YYNGEE. Germline trimming cut 0 bases from V and 4 bases from J; bases unmatched to any gene: 0. CDR3 length equals 14 residues. CDR3 nucleotides: TGTGCCAGCAGCGTAGGGACAGGGTACAATGAGCAGTTCTTC. This encodes CASSVGTGYNEQFF.

In its sample, this clone was seen once. The chain joins TRBV7-2 to TRBJ1-1, with 9 nucleotides matching TRBD1. The CDR3 runs 14 residues. The V gene's germline CDR1 is SGHTA and CDR2 FQGNSA. V trimming: 6 bases; J trimming: 3 bases; junction bases outside the gene matches: 5. The CDR3 coding sequence is TGTGCCAGCAGGTACAGGGGGCAGGACACTGAAGCTTTCTTT. Translated: CASRYRGQDTEAFF.

CDR3 protein: CASSLTGRQPQHF. CDR3 in DNA: TGTGCCAGCAGTCTGACAGGGCGTCAGCCCCAGCATTTT. The chain joins TRBV12-3 or TRBV12-4 to TRBJ1-5; 7 bases match TRBD1. CDR3 length: 13 residues. The V segment lost 5 bases and the J segment 6 bases; nucleotides outside the gene matches: 4.

The chain is built from TRBV28 and TRBJ2-1; weak D call: TRBD2 (5 bases). V was trimmed by 3 bases and J by 4 bases, leaving 10 bases between them. The germline CDR1 and CDR2 sequences are MDHEN and SYDVKM. The CDR3 covers 14 residues. The CDR3 protein is CASSFRTQYNEQFF. DNA for the CDR3: TGTGCCAGCAGTTTCCGGACTCAATACAATGAGCAGTTCTTC.

The chain joins TRBV11-2 to TRBJ2-4; maybe TRBD1 (5 bases). With 7 bases removed from V and 0 bases from J, the gap between germline ends came to 19 bases. There are 17 residues in the CDR3. CDR1 and CDR2 from the germline V gene are SGHAT and FQNNGV. CDR3 loop: CASTRVGQGSAKNIQYF. The CDR3 DNA sequence: TGTGCCAGCACTCGCGTTGGGCAGGGCTCAGCCAAAAACATTCAGTACTTC.

The genes are TRBV18 and TRBJ2-1; D is unclear. The length of the CDR3 is 14 residues. Germline V gene sequence: CDR1 KGHSH, CDR2 LQKENI. Trimming removed 4 bases at V and 5 bases at J, with 12 bases between. In DNA, the CDR3 is TGTGCCAGCTCACGCCTCCCTCGGGACAATGAGCAGTTCTTC. Translated, it gives CASSRLPRDNEQFF.

A single count supports this clone. The rearrangement links TRBV5-1 to TRBJ2-2, with 13 nucleotides matching TRBD2. CDR1 and CDR2 (germline): SGHRS, YFSETQ. CDR3 size: 18 residues. The V and J ends lost 0 bases and 4 bases, in that order; junction bases with no gene match: 6. The DNA for the CDR3 is TGCGCCAGCAGCTTGGCACTAGCGGGAGGGCGAGGCACCGGGGAGCTGTTTTTT. Protein sequence: CASSLALAGGRGTGELFF.

The J gene is TRBJ1-6, the V gene TRBV5-1; D might be TRBD1 (6 bases). The germline gives CDR1 SGHRS, CDR2 YFSETQ. V was trimmed by 4 bases and J by 6 bases, leaving 14 bases between them. The CDR3 extends over 15 amino acids. The CDR3 loop is CASSSTGWSNSPLHF. The CDR3 bases are TGCGCCAGCAGCAGTACAGGGTGGAGTAATTCACCCCTCCACTTT.

This chain connects TRBV6-5 to TRBJ2-3, with TRBD2 as a possible D gene (7 bases). V lost 2 bases and J 5 bases, leaving 17 bases between the germline ends. Germline assignment: CDR1 MNHEY and CDR2 SVGAGI. The CDR3 consists of 16 residues. The DNA of the CDR3 is TGTGCCAGCAGTTACGAGGGGGAGGGCCGGGGAGATACGCAGTATTTT. The encoded protein is CASSYEGEGRGDTQYF.

Note on this clone: This sample also contains other DNA sequences that code for the same CDR3. The J gene is TRBJ2-1, the V gene TRBV19; D unresolved. The CDR3 is 12 amino acids. Germline-derived CDR1 and CDR2 are LNHDA and SQIVND (reference sequence). Trimming cost V 3 bases and J 7 bases, with 7 bases left between them. Written as DNA, the CDR3 is TGTGCCAGTAGTATTGCCGGGAATGAGCAGTTCTTC. Amino acids: CASSIAGNEQFF.

The genes are TRBV9 and TRBJ2-7; D is uncertain. CDR1 is SGDLS, CDR2 YYNGEE, per germline. This CDR3 spans 14 amino acids. V was cut by 0 bases and J by 3 bases, with 10 bases left in between. The DNA of the CDR3 is TGTGCCAGCAGCGTAGGGTCCGCAGGCTACGAGCAGTACTTC. Translated, it gives CASSVGSAGYEQYF.